This TCR beta chain emerged from a study of shared clonotypes between healthy human individuals. Study-wide findings and caveats: There were few donors, and this limited the genetic and exposure-history diversity represented.

In regard to this clone: Its antigen remains unknown.

This CDR3 spans 14 amino acids. V lost 4 bases to trimming and J lost 0 bases, with 10 bases between them. Germline V gene sequence: CDR1 SGHKS, CDR2 YYEKEE (reference sequence). The authors distributed each subset's genomic DNA evenly over several immunoSEQ plates. Per sorted-subset replicate PCR, input was approximately 0.2 ug DNA, representing about 32,000 T cell genomes. Repertoires were generated with immunoSEQ multiplex PCR, while TCRdb's copy carries only in-frame clones and drops some. The sample comprises 2 million to 2.5 million clones, approximately 93% of which are singletons, and 0.39% rests with the top ten.

This clonotype was obtained from a young man in good health. Some clones in this sample may be carry-over from other donors' samples. The rearrangement links TRBV5-5 to TRBJ1-1; D uncertain. What was sequenced was naive CD4+ T cells from PBMCs. Specified subset: CD45RA+ positively selected. As DNA, the CDR3 is TGTGCCAGCAGCCCCACCCATCTGAACACTGAAGCTTTCTTT. Residues: CASSPTHLNTEAFF.